The 29 T cell receptor beta chains in this list originate from one sample, sequenced in a study of shared clonotypes between healthy human individuals. Using immunoSEQ multiplex PCR, the repertoire was profiled, and TCRdb retains in-frame clones only, with some absent. Among around 1.6 million clones, 98% were seen once, and the ten largest hold about 0.42%. The source material was naive CD4+ T cells sorted from blood. Indicated subset: CD45RA+ positively selected. These receptors were collected from a man aged 30-40 years in good health.

This chain connects TRBV19 to TRBJ2-3, with D perhaps TRBD1 (5 bases). The germline V and J ends were trimmed by 3 bases and 2 bases, with 12 bases remaining between them. The germline V gene has CDR1 LNHDA and CDR2 SQIVND (reference sequence). The CDR3 spans 15 residues. Written as DNA, the CDR3 is TGTGCCAGTAGTATCGGAGACAGATTCACAGATACGCAGTATTTT. Amino acids: CASSIGDRFTDTQYF.

The chain is built from TRBV5-5 and TRBJ2-7; the match to TRBD2 covers 7 bases. The V gene end was trimmed by 2 bases and the J gene end by 2 bases; junction bases not matched to a gene: 1. Germline CDR1 SGHKS, CDR2 YYEKEE (reference sequence). The CDR3 totals 13 residues. For the CDR3, the DNA is TGTGCCAGCAGCTTTGGGGGGGCCTACGAGCAGTACTTC. It encodes CASSFGGAYEQYF.

The V call is TRBV9, the J call TRBJ1-3; D is uncertain. Per the germline V gene, CDR1 is SGDLS and CDR2 is YYNGEE. V was cut by 3 bases and J by 0 bases, with 19 bases left in between. The CDR3 is made up of 18 amino acids. The CDR3 DNA follows: TGTGCCAGCAGCGGAATAGACTTCGGGCTTAGCTCTGGAAACACCATATATTTT. Translation gives CASSGIDFGLSSGNTIYF.

V gene TRBV6-1 combines with J gene TRBJ1-2; 12 positions match TRBD1. V lost 3 bases and J lost 4; bases outside the gene matches: 6. The CDR3 spans 16 residues. The germline CDR1 and CDR2 sequences are MNHNS and SASEGT. The CDR3 region has the DNA TGTGCCAGCAGTGACGGGACAGGGGGCCCCACCTATGGCTACACCTTC. It translates to CASSDGTGGPTYGYTF.

The V call is TRBV2, the J call TRBJ2-3; TRBD2 agrees at 8 bases. The CDR3 has 15 amino acids. The germline gives CDR1 SNHLY, CDR2 FYNNEI. After removal of 6 bases from V and 2 bases from J, the junction contained 7 bases not matched to a gene. Written as DNA, the CDR3 is TGTGCCAGCAGCCGTCAGCGGGAGTACACAGATACGCAGTATTTT. It specifies CASSRQREYTDTQYF.

The chain recombines TRBV7-3 with TRBJ2-1; TRBD2 matches at 7 bases. CDR1 and CDR2 from the germline V gene are SGHTA and FQGTGA. Unmatched junction bases numbered 10, after V lost 5 bases and J lost 15 bases. The CDR3 loop spans 12 amino acids. CDR3 sequence (DNA): TGTGCCAGCAGCCTAAAGGCGGGAGTTTTGTTCTTC. Residues: CASSLKAGVLFF.

The V and J genes are TRBV5-1 and TRBJ2-1, with TRBD2 identical over 10 bases. The junction had 6 bases not matched to a gene; V was cut back by 1 base and J by 8 bases. The CDR3 has 15 residues. The germline CDR1 and CDR2 sequences are SGHRS and YFSETQ. Written as DNA, the CDR3 is TGCGCCAGCAGCTTGAAGGCTAGCGGGAGTTATGAGCAGTTCTTC. This sequence encodes CASSLKASGSYEQFF.

The chain couples TRBV5-1 to TRBJ2-1, with TRBD1 matching over 9 bases. Trimming took 6 bases from V and 10 from J; bases not matched to a gene: 8. Germline CDR1 reads SGHRS; CDR2 reads YFSETQ. This CDR3 is built from 13 residues. In DNA, the CDR3 is TGCGCCAGCACCAAGGGACAGGGTCTAGAGCAGTTCTTC. The encoded protein is CASTKGQGLEQFF.

This chain joins TRBV15 and TRBJ2-1; TRBD2 matches at 11 bases. J gave up 4 bases and V 3 bases, and 8 bases lay outside the gene matches. The CDR3 consists of 17 residues. The germline gives CDR1 LNHNV, CDR2 YYDKDF (reference sequence). CDR3 loop: CATSSLAGGGRYNEQFF. Written as DNA, the CDR3 is TGTGCCACCAGCAGTCTAGCGGGAGGAGGGCGGTACAATGAGCAGTTCTTC.

V gene TRBV5-1 combines with J gene TRBJ2-4, with a tentative D call TRBD1 (5 bases). Per the germline V gene, CDR1 is SGHRS and CDR2 is YFSETQ. The ends were cut back, 4 bases at V and 8 bases at J, with 13 bases in the middle. CDR3 length equals 13 residues. The CDR3 loop is CASSVPGMDIQYF. CDR3 bases: TGCGCCAGCAGCGTACCAGGGATGGACATTCAGTACTTC.

The chain employs TRBV5-1 and TRBJ2-7; 9 nucleotides line up with TRBD2. The CDR3 is 15 residues long. Germline values: CDR1 SGHRS, CDR2 YFSETQ. V shed 4 bases and J 3 bases; nucleotides not matched to a gene: 8. CDR3 sequence reads: CASSPGTSRFYEQYF. The CDR3 DNA follows: TGCGCCAGCAGCCCTGGGACTAGCCGGTTCTACGAGCAGTACTTC. The whole variable domain, filled in from reference TRBV5-1 and TRBJ2-7, reads KAGVTQTPRYLIKTRGQQVTLSCSPISGHRSVSWYQQTPGQGLQFLFEYFSETQRNKGNFPGRFSGRQFSNSRSEMNVSTLELGDSALYLCASSPGTSRFYEQYFGPGTRLTVT.

The J gene is TRBJ1-5, the V gene TRBV10-3; D is perhaps TRBD1 (5 bases). Germline CDR1 reads ENHRY; CDR2 reads SYGVKD. The ends were cut back, 2 bases at V and 6 bases at J, with 11 bases in the middle. The CDR3 is 14 residues long. CDR3: CAISEGGTRQPQHF. CDR3 sequence (DNA): TGTGCCATCAGTGAGGGGGGTACCCGTCAGCCCCAGCATTTT.

The rearrangement links TRBV29-1 to TRBJ2-7; tentative D call: TRBD1 (5 bases). This CDR3 spans 11 amino acids. The germline V and J ends were trimmed by 7 bases and 3 bases, with 10 bases remaining between them. Germline V gene sequence: CDR1 SQVTM, CDR2 ANQGSEA. The CDR3 DNA reads as TGCAGCGCTGGACACGGCTACGAGCAGTACTTC. Its translation: CSAGHGYEQYF.

Concerning this clone: Other nucleotide sequences in the sample specify the same CDR3. The chain has TRBV28 and TRBJ1-2; 8 nucleotides agree with TRBD1. V shed 8 bases and J 4 bases; nucleotides not matched to a gene: 6. The CDR3 contains 13 residues. The germline V gene has CDR1 MDHEN and CDR2 SYDVKM. CDR3 sequence reads: CASRPTGGYGYTF. CDR3 coding DNA: TGTGCCAGCCGCCCAACAGGGGGCTATGGCTACACCTTC.

This clone was recorded only once. The V gene is TRBV4-1, the J gene TRBJ2-3; weak D call: TRBD1 (6 bases). V lost 0 bases to trimming and J lost 2 bases, with 15 bases between them. This CDR3 is 17 amino acids long. Germline V gene data show CDR1 as MGHRA and CDR2 as YSYEKL. The CDR3 loop reads CASSQDPGTHLTDTQYF. The CDR3 coding sequence is TGCGCCAGCAGCCAAGACCCCGGGACACATCTCACAGATACGCAGTATTTT.

The J gene is TRBJ2-1, the V gene TRBV7-2; D is ambiguous. The CDR3 is 16 amino acids. Trimming took 2 bases from V and 6 from J, leaving 17 bases between them. CDR1 is SGHTA and CDR2 is FQGNSA in the germline V gene. This chain's CDR3 is CASSLPGSPSSNEQFF. In nucleotides, the CDR3 is TGTGCCAGCAGCTTACCCGGCTCCCCAAGCAGCAATGAGCAGTTCTTC.

The CDR3 sequence: CASSHGTNRETQYF. CDR3 in DNA: TGCGCCAGCAGCCACGGGACAAATAGAGAGACCCAGTACTTC. The chain joins TRBV5-1 to TRBJ2-5, with TRBD1 as a possible D gene (6 bases). Germline CDR1 reads SGHRS; CDR2 reads YFSETQ. V lost 4 bases to trimming and J lost 4 bases, with 14 bases between them. This CDR3 is 14 amino acids long.

The chain carries TRBV27 and TRBJ2-3; TRBD2 agrees at 8 bases. Trimming at V came to 5 bases and at J to 1 base, leaving 11 bases not matched to a gene. Germline CDR1 is MNHEY and CDR2 is SMNVEV (reference sequence). CDR3 size: 17 residues. CDR3 residues: CASSQTAGAPRTDTQYF. In DNA, the CDR3 is TGTGCCAGCAGTCAGACAGCGGGAGCGCCCCGCACAGATACGCAGTATTTT.

DNA for the CDR3: TGTGCCAGCAGTTCTAGGACTAGCGGGAGTTCGACCTACGAGCAGTACTTC. It translates to CASSSRTSGSSTYEQYF. The chain uses TRBV28 and TRBJ2-7; TRBD2 matches 13 bases. J was trimmed by 2 bases and V by 4 bases; bases with no gene match: 8. Germline V gene data show CDR1 as MDHEN and CDR2 as SYDVKM. The CDR3 sequence is 17 residues long.

J is TRBJ1-2 and V is TRBV6-5, with TRBD1 identical over 7 bases. The CDR3 runs 15 residues. V trimming: 2 bases; J trimming: 6 bases; junction bases outside the gene matches: 9. Germline CDR1 MNHEY, CDR2 SVGAGI. The CDR3 region is CASSYRRQGTNGYTF. The CDR3 bases are TGTGCCAGCAGTTACCGTCGACAGGGAACAAATGGCTACACCTTC.

V is TRBV7-2 and J is TRBJ2-1; D is unclear. The length of the CDR3 is 15 residues. V shed 3 bases and J shed 8 bases, with 17 bases lying between them. Germline CDR1 and CDR2: SGHTA and FQGNSA. DNA of the CDR3: TGTGCCAGCAGCTTGGACGGCGGCCTTCCCTATGAGCAGTTCTTC. It translates to CASSLDGGLPYEQFF. Complete variable domain (other parts from reference TRBV7-2 and TRBJ2-1): GAGVSQSPSNKVTEKGKDVELRCDPISGHTALYWYRQSLGQGLEFLIYFQGNSAPDKSGLPSDRFSAERTGGSVSTLTIQRTQQEDSAVYLCASSLDGGLPYEQFFGPGTRLTVL.

This sequence joins TRBV7-2 and TRBJ1-5, with 8 bases aligning to TRBD1. This CDR3 comprises 14 residues. Germline-derived CDR1 and CDR2 are SGHTA and FQGNSA. Germline trimming cut 5 bases from V and 5 bases from J; bases unmatched to any gene: 5. The CDR3 spells CASSPRGHYQPQHF. The CDR3, as DNA: TGTGCCAGCAGCCCCAGGGGGCACTATCAGCCCCAGCATTTT.

V is TRBV5-1 and J is TRBJ1-4; D not certain. The CDR3 has 17 amino acids. Germline assignment: CDR1 SGHRS and CDR2 YFSETQ. V dropped 2 bases and J dropped 2 bases, with 16 bases sitting between them. CDR3 sequence: CASSFLPSGITNEKLFF. For the CDR3, the DNA is TGCGCCAGCAGCTTTTTGCCATCCGGGATCACTAATGAAAAACTGTTTTTT.

The gene calls are TRBV5-4 and TRBJ1-1, with TRBD1 as a possible D gene (5 bases). Germline V gene data show CDR1 as SGHNT and CDR2 as YYREEE (reference sequence). The CDR3 spans 14 residues. The germline V and J ends were trimmed by 4 bases and 3 bases, with 13 bases remaining between them. CDR3: CASSRDLGDTEAFF. The CDR3 bases are TGTGCCAGCAGCAGGGACTTGGGCGACACTGAAGCTTTCTTT.

The chain is built from TRBV7-6 and TRBJ1-3; D is undetermined. V was shortened by 1 base and J by 0 bases, with 13 bases between the two germline ends. The germline V gene encodes CDR1 SGHVS and CDR2 FNYEAQ. This CDR3 has 17 residues. CDR3 nucleotides: TGTGCCAGCAGCTTAGGGGTGCCGGGGAGCTCTGGAAACACCATATATTTT. Translating gives CASSLGVPGSSGNTIYF.

This sequence joins TRBV9 and TRBJ1-2, with TRBD1 matching 8 bases. The CDR3 is made up of 15 amino acids. With V trimmed by 4 bases and J by 4 bases, 9 bases remained unmatched. In germline, CDR1 is SGDLS, CDR2 YYNGEE. The CDR3 bases are TGTGCCAGCAGCCCCAGACAGGGGAGTAGCTATGGCTACACCTTC. Protein product: CASSPRQGSSYGYTF. Combining the CDR3 with reference TRBV9 and TRBJ1-2 gives the whole variable domain DSGVTQTPKHLITATGQRVTLRCSPRSGDLSVYWYQQSLDQGLQFLIQYYNGEERAKGNILERFSAQQFPDLHSELNLSSLELGDSALYFCASSPRQGSSYGYTFGSGTRLTVV.

The J gene is TRBJ2-1, the V gene TRBV9, with 12 bases that match TRBD2. Germline assignment: CDR1 SGDLS and CDR2 YYNGEE. The CDR3 sequence is 17 residues long. Trimming at V came to 4 bases and at J to 4 bases, leaving 9 bases not matched to a gene. The CDR3 DNA sequence: TGTGCCAGCAGCCCATTCCAGGGACTAGCGGGTTACAATGAGCAGTTCTTC. The encoded protein is CASSPFQGLAGYNEQFF.

The chain recombines TRBV4-1 with TRBJ1-2, with no clear D. Germline assignment: CDR1 MGHRA and CDR2 YSYEKL. The germline V and J ends were trimmed by 0 bases and 0 bases, with 11 bases remaining between them. The CDR3 spans 16 residues. In nucleotides, the CDR3 is TGCGCCAGCAGCCAAGATATACAGCGAGCTAACTATGGCTACACCTTC. Translating gives CASSQDIQRANYGYTF.

This chain connects TRBV18 to TRBJ1-1; no reliable D call. The V end was cut by 4 bases, the J end by 0 bases, with 6 bases between. The CDR3 extends over 13 amino acids. Germline V gives CDR1 KGHSH, CDR2 LQKENI. The CDR3 region has the DNA TGTGCCAGCTCACAAAACATGAACACTGAAGCTTTCTTT. It specifies CASSQNMNTEAFF.